Presented here are 26 T cell receptor beta chains from one specimen sequenced in a study of T-cell reconstitution after alpha-beta-depleted transplantation in children. TCRbeta library construction was performed incorporating unique molecular identifiers. MiXCR, run by TCRdb on the PCR reads, gives a single entry per CDR3 protein. The profile shows roughly 500,000 distinct CDR3 sequences, 12% of them singletons. Source: PBMCs from the stem cell graft donor, taken from the stem cell graft. These receptors came from a human donor who donated a stem cell graft to a child with combined immunodeficiency.

This clonotype showed up many times. The J gene is TRBJ2-5, the V gene TRBV29-1; D may be TRBD1 or TRBD2 (5 bases each). The germline gives CDR1 SQVTM, CDR2 ANQGSEA. V was shortened by 7 bases and J by 5 bases, with 20 bases between the two germline ends. The CDR3 covers 14 residues. The CDR3 protein is CSAGTALPGETQYF. Written as DNA, the CDR3 is TGCAGCGCGGGGACGGCTCTCCCGGGGGAGACCCAGTACTTC.

This clonotype was seen repeatedly, ten times or more. The gene calls are TRBV29-1 and TRBJ2-2; D remains unclear. Per the germline V gene, CDR1 is SQVTM and CDR2 is ANQGSEA. V shed 6 bases and J shed 0 bases, with 8 bases lying between them. The CDR3 is made up of 13 amino acids. CDR3 amino acids: CSVGISNTGELFF. DNA of the CDR3: TGCAGCGTGGGGATCTCGAACACCGGGGAGCTGTTTTTT.

The gene calls are TRBV29-1 and TRBJ2-3; a weak D match, TRBD1 (6 bases). The CDR3 extends over 12 amino acids. The germline V gene has CDR1 SQVTM and CDR2 ANQGSEA. This chain's CDR3 is CGTWVSTDTQYF. CDR3 coding DNA: TGCGGGACATGGGTGAGCACAGATACGCAGTATTTT.

This clonotype was recorded once. The gene calls are TRBV30 and TRBJ1-2, with D unclear. The CDR3 is 13 amino acids. In germline, CDR1 is GTSNPN, CDR2 SVGIG (reference sequence). Trimming left V 1 base short and J 2 bases short, with 8 bases between. CDR3: CAWSGSENYGYTF. The CDR3 nucleotides read TGTGCCTGGAGTGGATCCGAGAACTATGGCTACACCTTC.

With respect to this clonotype: This could be a read error, since a much larger clone is one nucleotide away. The chain links TRBV9 to TRBJ2-1, with TRBD1 matching 7 bases. The V and J ends lost 4 bases and 7 bases, in that order; junction bases with no gene match: 14. Germline V lookup: CDR1 SGDLS, CDR2 YYNGEE. This CDR3 contains 16 residues. The CDR3 spells CASSLTRQGARNEQFF. As DNA, the CDR3 is TGTGCCAGCAGCCTTACCAGACAGGGAGCCAGGAATGAGCAGTTCTTC.

This clonotype has more than one count but fewer than ten. The chain combines TRBV12-3 or TRBV12-4 with TRBJ1-1; TRBD1 agrees at 7 bases. The junction had 3 bases not matched to a gene; V was cut back by 5 bases and J by 3 bases. This CDR3 region has 13 residues. The CDR3 DNA reads as TGTGCCAGCAGTATGACAGGGCACACTGAAGCTTTCTTT. Protein sequence: CASSMTGHTEAFF.

This clonotype appeared many times. The chain carries TRBV10-3 and TRBJ2-1, with TRBD2 identical over 9 bases. The germline CDR1 and CDR2 sequences are ENHRY and SYGVKD. The CDR3 sequence is 15 residues long. Trimming cost V 4 bases and J 5 bases; bases outside gene matches: 6. The CDR3 loop reads CAISVRLAVDNEQFF. In DNA form, the CDR3 reads TGTGCCATCAGTGTTCGACTAGCGGTTGACAATGAGCAGTTCTTC.

This chain uses TRBV6-5 with TRBJ2-3, with TRBD2 identical over 8 bases. The CDR3 runs to 17 residues. V trimming: 4 bases; J trimming: 0 bases; junction bases outside the gene matches: 9. The germline CDR1 and CDR2 sequences are MNHEY and SVGAGI. Written as DNA, the CDR3 is TGTGCCAGCAGTTCCGCCGGACTAGCAGGTAGCACAGATACGCAGTATTTT. Its protein product is CASSSAGLAGSTDTQYF.

This clonotype was detected only a few times. This chain links TRBV5-6 with TRBJ2-3, with TRBD2 matching 11 bases. CDR1 is SGHDT, CDR2 YYEEEE, per germline. The V segment lost 2 bases and the J segment 3 bases; nucleotides outside the gene matches: 5. CDR3 size: 16 residues. This CDR3 is CASSLRLAGRTDTQYF. CDR3 DNA: TGTGCCAGCAGCTTAAGACTAGCGGGGAGGACAGATACGCAGTATTTT. The full variable domain, rest sourced from reference TRBV5-6 and TRBJ2-3, is DAGVTQSPTHLIKTRGQQVTLRCSPKSGHDTVSWYQQALGQGPQFIFQYYEEEERQRGNFPDRFSGHQFPNYSSELNVNALLLGDSALYLCASSLRLAGRTDTQYFGPGTRLTVL.

The chain links TRBV12-3 or TRBV12-4 to TRBJ1-2; 9 nucleotides align to TRBD1. J was trimmed by 8 bases and V by 8 bases; bases with no gene match: 18. This CDR3 contains 16 residues. The CDR3 is CASVPGQGRALWGYTF. CDR3 nucleotides: TGTGCCAGCGTACCGGGACAGGGAAGGGCCCTATGGGGCTACACCTTC.

The chain recombines TRBV6-5 with TRBJ2-7; D not certain. The CDR3 runs 14 residues. V lost 2 bases and J 6 bases, leaving 14 bases between the germline ends. From germline, CDR1 is MNHEY and CDR2 SVGAGI. CDR3 region: CASSYRPGYSEQYF. CDR3 in DNA: TGTGCCAGCAGTTACCGTCCTGGTTATAGCGAGCAGTACTTC.

This clonotype was counted between two and nine times. This rearrangement joins TRBV7-6 to TRBJ1-4; tentatively, D is TRBD1 (6 bases). CDR3 length equals 15 residues. V was clipped by 1 base and J by 5 bases, with 11 bases between them. The germline V gene has CDR1 SGHVS and CDR2 FNYEAQ. Written as DNA, the CDR3 is TGTGCCAGCAGCTTAGTCGTAGGGGGGAATGAAAAACTGTTTTTT. Residues: CASSLVVGGNEKLFF.

Only a few counts were recorded for this clonotype. The chain is built from TRBV4-3 and TRBJ2-1, with D unresolved. The CDR3 loop spans 15 amino acids. CDR1 is LGHNA and CDR2 is YSLEER in the germline V gene. V lost 4 bases to trimming and J lost 0 bases, with 10 bases between them. The CDR3 DNA follows: TGCGCCAGCAGCCCCTACAAGAGCTCCTACAATGAGCAGTTCTTC. Translation: CASSPYKSSYNEQFF.

This clonotype was detected a few times. The chain joins TRBV18 to TRBJ2-3, with 7 bases fitting TRBD1. With V trimmed by 5 bases and J by 6 bases, 11 bases remained unmatched. The CDR3 is 15 residues long. The germline V gene has CDR1 KGHSH and CDR2 LQKENI. The CDR3 bases are TGTGCCAGCTCAGGTGCAGGGACAGCCTCTGATACGCAGTATTTT. This translates into CASSGAGTASDTQYF.

This chain connects TRBV4-3 to TRBJ2-3; 9 bases are a match to TRBD2. Germline V gives CDR1 LGHNA, CDR2 YSLEER. The CDR3 totals 16 residues. With 0 bases clipped from V and 1 base from J, the junction kept 2 bases outside the gene matches. CDR3 sequence reads: CASSQEVAGGTDTQYF. The CDR3 DNA sequence: TGCGCCAGCAGCCAAGAAGTAGCGGGGGGCACAGATACGCAGTATTTT.

V and J are TRBV6-2 or TRBV6-3 and TRBJ2-3; D may be TRBD2 (5 bases). Trimming pared 5 bases from V and 0 bases from J, leaving 12 bases between. The CDR3 spans 15 residues. The germline V gene encodes CDR1 MNHEY and CDR2 SVGEGT. The CDR3 nucleotides read TGTGCCAGCAGTCCGCAAGCGGCAAGCACAGATACGCAGTATTTT. Translated: CASSPQAASTDTQYF.

The V gene is TRBV11-3, the J gene TRBJ2-7, with 7 bases lining up with TRBD2. Germline V lookup: CDR1 SGHNT, CDR2 YENEEA. This CDR3 has 16 residues. Trimming cost V 5 bases and J 4 bases; bases outside gene matches: 14. The CDR3 reads CASSARRSGNGYEQYF. CDR3 bases: TGTGCCAGCAGCGCGCGGAGGAGCGGGAATGGTTACGAGCAGTACTTC.

The table lists this clonotype with many counts. V usage is TRBV12-3 or TRBV12-4 and J usage is TRBJ2-6, with a possible D match to TRBD1 (6 bases). CDR3 size: 18 residues. V was pared by 3 bases and J by 5 bases, with 20 bases between. CDR3 region: CASSFSVQGLFWANVLTF. The DNA of the CDR3 is TGTGCCAGCAGTTTTTCGGTTCAGGGGCTCTTTTGGGCCAACGTCCTGACTTTC.

This clonotype was counted many times. The chain combines TRBV4-3 with TRBJ1-1; D gene unclear. Trimming removed 1 base at V and 4 bases at J, with 13 bases between. Germline values: CDR1 LGHNA, CDR2 YSLEER. The CDR3 is 15 amino acids. CDR3 amino acids: CASSQAWMIFTEAFF. The CDR3 DNA reads TGCGCCAGCAGCCAAGCGTGGATGATCTTCACTGAAGCTTTCTTT.

This clonotype has more than one count but fewer than ten. The rearrangement uses TRBV12-3 or TRBV12-4 and TRBJ2-7, with D possibly matching TRBD1 (5 bases). Trimming left V 6 bases short and J 0 bases short, with 12 bases between. This CDR3 has 14 amino acids. This chain's CDR3 is CASSPDRVSYEQYF. DNA of the CDR3: TGTGCCAGCAGCCCCGACAGAGTCTCCTACGAGCAGTACTTC.

Ten or more counts support this clonotype. The chain carries TRBV12-3 or TRBV12-4 and TRBJ2-1; D gene unclear. This CDR3 contains 15 residues. V lost 7 bases and J 0 bases, leaving 13 bases between the germline ends. The CDR3 loop reads CASTSLLSSYNEQFF. The CDR3 bases are TGTGCCAGCACCTCACTCTTGAGCTCCTACAATGAGCAGTTCTTC.

This clonotype was counted a few times. A junction boundary mismatches the germline segment, possibly from a read error. The genes are TRBV7-7 and TRBJ2-1; 9 nucleotides line up with TRBD2. CDR1 and CDR2 from the germline V gene are SSHAT and FNYEAQ (reference sequence). The CDR3 is 15 residues long. As DNA, the CDR3 is TGTGCTAGCAGCATTTTAGCGGGGGAGAACGATGAGCAGTTCTTC. Its protein product is CASSILAGENDEQFF.

The rearrangement links TRBV12-3 or TRBV12-4 to TRBJ2-3; no clear D. There are 14 residues in the CDR3. V was pared by 2 bases and J by 2 bases, with 8 bases between. The chain's CDR3 is CASSLTDLTDTQYF. The CDR3 bases are TGTGCCAGCAGTTTAACTGATCTCACAGATACGCAGTATTTT.

DNA for the CDR3: TGCAGTGCTAGAGGTGATGGAGGGTGGGGCACAGATACGCAGTATTTT. This encodes CSARGDGGWGTDTQYF. The chain links TRBV20-1 to TRBJ2-3; weak D call: TRBD2 (6 bases). V was pared by 1 base and J by 1 base, with 15 bases between. Germline values: CDR1 DFQATT, CDR2 SNEGSKA (reference sequence). The CDR3 spans 16 residues.

This clonotype has only a few counts. The V call is TRBV7-2, the J call TRBJ2-7; D ambiguous. CDR1 and CDR2 from the germline V gene are SGHTA and FQGNSA. Trimming took off 4 bases at V and 6 bases at J, with 10 bases between the two ends. The CDR3 spans 12 residues. DNA of the CDR3: TGTGCCAGCAGCTCTCTCGGCGTCGAGCAGTACTTC. It is translated as CASSSLGVEQYF. The whole variable domain, remainder taken from reference TRBV7-2 and TRBJ2-7, is GAGVSQSPSNKVTEKGKDVELRCDPISGHTALYWYRQSLGQGLEFLIYFQGNSAPDKSGLPSDRFSAERTGGSVSTLTIQRTQQEDSAVYLCASSSLGVEQYFGPGTRLTVT.

The J gene is TRBJ2-1, the V gene TRBV7-6, with D possibly TRBD2 on 5 matching bases. CDR1 SGHVS and CDR2 FNYEAQ come from the germline V gene. Between the trimmed V and J ends, which lost 5 bases and 10 bases, there was a span of 15 bases. This CDR3 has 13 amino acids. For the CDR3, the DNA is TGTGCCAGCAGCGGTAAGAGGGTTTCGGAGCAGTTCTTC. This codes for CASSGKRVSEQFF.